This T cell receptor beta chain was sequenced in a study of circulating CD8 cells and anti-PD-1 response in melanoma. The QIAseq Immune Repertoire TCR panel built the libraries from roughly 16 ng of total RNA. TCRdb re-called the reads with MiXCR, one entry per CDR3 protein. The sample lists 1,000 to 1,500 distinct CDR3 sequences; around 7.4% were seen once. Regarding the study as a whole: Replicates were generally not done for experiments. No tumor material was available, so peptide assays assessed reactivity. At M1, fewer than 8% of TRB clonotypes appeared in multiple subsets.

From live CD3+CD8+TCRalphabeta+ cells, four PD-1 and/or TIGIT subsets were sorted. The length of the CDR3 is 15 residues. With V trimmed by 8 bases and J by 4 bases, 12 bases remained unmatched. Germline V gene data show CDR1 as MDHEN and CDR2 as SYDVKM. On this clonotype: What it binds is unknown. This may come from a read error, since a much larger clone is one base off.

The V gene is TRBV28, the J gene TRBJ2-5; TRBD2 matches at 8 bases. The source was CD8+ T cells from PBMCs, collected at baseline or after one month of anti-PD-1 therapy (not recorded which). This clonotype was obtained from a human donor with melanoma. For the CDR3, the DNA is TGTGCCAGCGGTCACCCGGGGGGGAGTTCAGAGACCCAGTACTTC. Protein: CASGHPGGSSETQYF.